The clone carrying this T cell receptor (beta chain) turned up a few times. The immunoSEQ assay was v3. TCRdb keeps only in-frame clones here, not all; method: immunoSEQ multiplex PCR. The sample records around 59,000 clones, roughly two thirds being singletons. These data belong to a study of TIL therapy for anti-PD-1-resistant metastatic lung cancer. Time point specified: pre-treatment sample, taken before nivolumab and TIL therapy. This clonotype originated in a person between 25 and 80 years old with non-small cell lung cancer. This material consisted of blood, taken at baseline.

CDR3 nucleotide sequence: TGCAGCGTTGAAGGAACAGGGTTGCGGTACACTGAAGCTTTCTTT. Amino acids: CSVEGTGLRYTEAFF. This chain uses TRBV29-1 with TRBJ1-1; a possible D gene is TRBD1 (6 bases). V lost 1 base to trimming and J lost 3 bases, with 15 bases between them. The CDR3 totals 15 residues. Germline CDR1 reads SQVTM; CDR2 reads ANQGSEA.